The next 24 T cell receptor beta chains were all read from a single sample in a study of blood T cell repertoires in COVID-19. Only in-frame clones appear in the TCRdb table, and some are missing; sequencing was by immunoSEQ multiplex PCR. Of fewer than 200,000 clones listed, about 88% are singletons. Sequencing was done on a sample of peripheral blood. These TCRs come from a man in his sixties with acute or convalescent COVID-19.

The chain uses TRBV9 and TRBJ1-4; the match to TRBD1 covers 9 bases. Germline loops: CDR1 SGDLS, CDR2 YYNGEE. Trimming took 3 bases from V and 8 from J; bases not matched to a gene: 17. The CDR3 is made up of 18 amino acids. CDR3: CASSALVPGQGGGEKLFF. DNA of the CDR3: TGTGCCAGCAGCGCCCTAGTCCCGGGACAGGGTGGAGGGGAAAAACTGTTTTTT.

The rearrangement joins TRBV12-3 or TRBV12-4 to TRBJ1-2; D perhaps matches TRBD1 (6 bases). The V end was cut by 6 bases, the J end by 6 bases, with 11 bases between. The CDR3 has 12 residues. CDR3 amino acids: CASRKQGHGYTF. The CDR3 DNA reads TGTGCCAGCAGAAAACAGGGTCATGGCTACACCTTC.

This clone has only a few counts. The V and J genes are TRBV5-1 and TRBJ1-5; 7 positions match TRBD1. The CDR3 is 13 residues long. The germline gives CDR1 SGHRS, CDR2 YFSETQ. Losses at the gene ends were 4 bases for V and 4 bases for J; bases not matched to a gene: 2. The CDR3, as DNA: TGCGCCAGCAGCATGGGACAGAATCAGCCCCAGCATTTT. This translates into CASSMGQNQPQHF.

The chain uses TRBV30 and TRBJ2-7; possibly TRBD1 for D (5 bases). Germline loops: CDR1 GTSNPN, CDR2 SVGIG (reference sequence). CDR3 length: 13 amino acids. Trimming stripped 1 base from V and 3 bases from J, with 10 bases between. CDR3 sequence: CAWSEGVGYEQYF. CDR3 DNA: TGTGCCTGGAGTGAAGGGGTTGGCTACGAGCAGTACTTC.

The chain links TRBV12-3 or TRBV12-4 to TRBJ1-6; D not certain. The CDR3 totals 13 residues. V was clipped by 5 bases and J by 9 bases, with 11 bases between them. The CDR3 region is CASSPREASPLHF. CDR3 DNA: TGTGCCAGCAGTCCTCGAGAGGCTTCACCCCTCCACTTT.

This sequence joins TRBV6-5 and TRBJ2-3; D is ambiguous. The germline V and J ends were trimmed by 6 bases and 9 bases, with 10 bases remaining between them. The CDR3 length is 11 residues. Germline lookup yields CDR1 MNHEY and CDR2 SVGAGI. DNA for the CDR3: TGTGCCAGCAGCAGTGAGGAGACGCAGTATTTT. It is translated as CASSSEETQYF.

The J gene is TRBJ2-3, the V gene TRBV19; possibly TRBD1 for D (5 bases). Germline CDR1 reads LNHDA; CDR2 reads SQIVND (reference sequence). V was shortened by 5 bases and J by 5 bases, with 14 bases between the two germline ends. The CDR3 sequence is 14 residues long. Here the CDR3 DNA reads TGTGCCAGTAGTTCGGGCCCTACAGGAGATACGCAGTATTTT. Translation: CASSSGPTGDTQYF. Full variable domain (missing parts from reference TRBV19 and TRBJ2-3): DGGITQSPKYLFRKEGQNVTLSCEQNLNHDAMYWYRQDPGQGLRLIYYSQIVNDFQKGDIAEGYSVSREKKESFPLTVTSAQKNPTAFYLCASSSGPTGDTQYFGPGTRLTVL.

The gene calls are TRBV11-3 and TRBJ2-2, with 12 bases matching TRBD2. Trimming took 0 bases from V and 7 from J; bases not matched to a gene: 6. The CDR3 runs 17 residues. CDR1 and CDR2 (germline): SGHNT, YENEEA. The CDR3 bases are TGTGCCAGCAGCTTAGACCGACTAGCGGGAGAAAGCGGGGAGCTGTTTTTT. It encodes CASSLDRLAGESGELFF. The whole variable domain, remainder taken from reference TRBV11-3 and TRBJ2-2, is EAGVVQSPRYKIIEKKQPVAFWCNPISGHNTLYWYLQNLGQGPELLIRYENEEAVDDSQLPKDRFSAERLKGVDSTLKIQPAELGDSAVYLCASSLDRLAGESGELFFGEGSRLTVL.

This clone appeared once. The CDR3 nucleotides read TGTGCCACCAGCGCGGGGGGGCAGGGGACCTACAATGAGCAGTTCTTC. This codes for CATSAGGQGTYNEQFF. This chain joins TRBV15 and TRBJ2-1; 9 bases map to TRBD2. CDR3 length: 16 residues. Germline V gene data show CDR1 as LNHNV and CDR2 as YYDKDF (reference sequence). Trimming removed 5 bases from V and 2 bases from J; junction bases left unmatched: 7.

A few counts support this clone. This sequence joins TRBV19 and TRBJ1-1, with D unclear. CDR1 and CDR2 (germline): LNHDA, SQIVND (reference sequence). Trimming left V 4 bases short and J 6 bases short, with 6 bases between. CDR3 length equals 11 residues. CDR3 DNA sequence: TGTGCCAGTAGTACTTTCCCTGAAGCTTTCTTT. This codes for CASSTFPEAFF.

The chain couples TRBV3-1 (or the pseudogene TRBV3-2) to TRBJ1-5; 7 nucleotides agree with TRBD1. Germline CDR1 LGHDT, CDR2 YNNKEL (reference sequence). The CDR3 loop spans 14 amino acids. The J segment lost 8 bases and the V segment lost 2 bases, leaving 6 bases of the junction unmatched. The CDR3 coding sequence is TGTGCCAGCAGCCAAAGGACAGGAGGGGAGCCCCAGCATTTT. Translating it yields CASSQRTGGEPQHF.

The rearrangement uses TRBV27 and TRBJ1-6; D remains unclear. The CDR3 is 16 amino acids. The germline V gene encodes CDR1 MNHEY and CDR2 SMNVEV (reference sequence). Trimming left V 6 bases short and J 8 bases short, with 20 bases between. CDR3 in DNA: TGTGCCAGCAGGTTCCTTTACCGGGATCCCTATTCACCCCTCCACTTT. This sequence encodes CASRFLYRDPYSPLHF.

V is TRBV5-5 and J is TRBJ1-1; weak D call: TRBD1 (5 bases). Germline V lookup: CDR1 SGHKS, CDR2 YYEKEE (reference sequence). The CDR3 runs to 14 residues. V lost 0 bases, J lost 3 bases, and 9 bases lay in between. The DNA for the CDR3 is TGTGCCAGCAGCTTGGAACCCAGGGACACTGAAGCTTTCTTT. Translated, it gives CASSLEPRDTEAFF.

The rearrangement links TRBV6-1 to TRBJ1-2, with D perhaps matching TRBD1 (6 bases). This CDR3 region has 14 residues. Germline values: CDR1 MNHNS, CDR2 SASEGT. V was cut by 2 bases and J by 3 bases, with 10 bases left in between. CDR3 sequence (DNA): TGTGCCAGCAGTGAACTCAGGACAGACTATGGCTACACCTTC. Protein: CASSELRTDYGYTF.

In nucleotides, the CDR3 is TGTGCCAGCAGCTTAGGGGGTAGTCTAGCGGGAGGATCGGATACGCAGTATTTT. It translates to CASSLGGSLAGGSDTQYF. The rearrangement joins TRBV13 to TRBJ2-3; 11 nucleotides match TRBD2. The CDR3 totals 18 residues. Germline CDR1 reads PRHDT; CDR2 reads FYEKMQ (reference sequence). V lost 0 bases to trimming and J lost 6 bases; unmatched junction nucleotides: 11.

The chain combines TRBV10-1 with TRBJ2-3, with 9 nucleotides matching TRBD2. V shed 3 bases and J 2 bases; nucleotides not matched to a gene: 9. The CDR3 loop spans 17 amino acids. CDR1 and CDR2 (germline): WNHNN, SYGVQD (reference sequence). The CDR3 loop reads CASSDRVRTSDTDTQYF. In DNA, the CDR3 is TGCGCCAGCAGTGATAGGGTAAGGACTAGCGACACAGATACGCAGTATTTT.

Here the CDR3 reads CASSLDGAGNTIYF. CDR3 sequence (DNA): TGCGCCAGCAGCTTGGATGGAGCCGGAAACACCATATATTTT. J is TRBJ1-3 and V is TRBV5-1, with D uncertain. This CDR3 has 14 residues. With 0 bases removed from V and 4 bases from J, the gap between germline ends came to 8 bases. Germline CDR1 SGHRS, CDR2 YFSETQ.

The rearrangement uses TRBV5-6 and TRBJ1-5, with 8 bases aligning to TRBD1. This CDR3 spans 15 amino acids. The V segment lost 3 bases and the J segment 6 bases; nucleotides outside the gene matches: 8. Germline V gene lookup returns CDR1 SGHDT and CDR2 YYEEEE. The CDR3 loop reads CASSWWTGTVQPQHF. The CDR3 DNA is TGTGCCAGCAGCTGGTGGACAGGGACCGTTCAGCCCCAGCATTTT.

The CDR3 spells CASSPGGLEQFF. CDR3 nucleotide sequence: TGTGCCAGCAGCCCAGGGGGGCTTGAGCAGTTCTTC. The chain couples TRBV7-2 to TRBJ2-1; a weak D match, TRBD1 (7 bases). Trimming stripped 5 bases from V and 9 bases from J, with 11 bases between. Germline V lookup: CDR1 SGHTA, CDR2 FQGNSA. The CDR3 spans 12 residues.

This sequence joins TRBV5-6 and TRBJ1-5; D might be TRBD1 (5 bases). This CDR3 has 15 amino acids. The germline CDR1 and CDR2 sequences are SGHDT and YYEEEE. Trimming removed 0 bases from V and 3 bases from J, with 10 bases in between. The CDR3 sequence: CASSLGQGFNQPQHF. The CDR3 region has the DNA TGTGCCAGCAGCTTGGGGCAGGGATTCAATCAGCCCCAGCATTTT.

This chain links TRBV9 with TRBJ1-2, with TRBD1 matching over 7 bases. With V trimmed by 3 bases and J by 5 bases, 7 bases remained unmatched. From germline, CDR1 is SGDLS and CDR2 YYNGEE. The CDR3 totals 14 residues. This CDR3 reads CASSASGTVYGYTF. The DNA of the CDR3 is TGTGCCAGCAGCGCCTCCGGGACAGTATATGGCTACACCTTC.

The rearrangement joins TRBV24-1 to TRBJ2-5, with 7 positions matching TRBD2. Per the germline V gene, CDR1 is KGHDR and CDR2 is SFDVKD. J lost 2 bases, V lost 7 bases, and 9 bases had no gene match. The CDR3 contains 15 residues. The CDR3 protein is CATSPVGGNQETQYF. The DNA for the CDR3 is TGTGCCACCAGCCCAGTCGGGGGGAATCAAGAGACCCAGTACTTC.

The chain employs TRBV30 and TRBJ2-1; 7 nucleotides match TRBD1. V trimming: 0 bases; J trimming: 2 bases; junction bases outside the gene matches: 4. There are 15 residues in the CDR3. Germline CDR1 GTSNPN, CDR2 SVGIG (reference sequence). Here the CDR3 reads CAWSVPGGTYNEQFF. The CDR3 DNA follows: TGTGCCTGGAGTGTTCCAGGGGGTACCTACAATGAGCAGTTCTTC.

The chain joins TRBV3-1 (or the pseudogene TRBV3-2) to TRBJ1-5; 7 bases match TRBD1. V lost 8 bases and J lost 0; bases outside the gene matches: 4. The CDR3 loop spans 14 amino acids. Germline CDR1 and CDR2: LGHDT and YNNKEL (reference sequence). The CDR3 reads CASGDRDSNQPQHF. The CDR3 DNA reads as TGTGCCAGCGGTGACAGGGATAGCAATCAGCCCCAGCATTTT.